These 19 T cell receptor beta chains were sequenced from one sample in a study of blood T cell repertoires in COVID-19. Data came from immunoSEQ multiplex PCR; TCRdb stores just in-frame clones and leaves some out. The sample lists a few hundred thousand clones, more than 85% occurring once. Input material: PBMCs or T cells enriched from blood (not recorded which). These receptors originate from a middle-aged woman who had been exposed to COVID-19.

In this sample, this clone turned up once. In DNA form, the CDR3 reads TGTGCCACCAGTGATTATCCCGGGCAGCCCCAGCATTTT. This gives the protein CATSDYPGQPQHF. J is TRBJ1-5 and V is TRBV24-1; D gene uncertain. Deletions cut 2 bases from V and 7 bases from J, with 8 bases between. This CDR3 has 13 residues. Germline V CDR1 and CDR2: KGHDR, SFDVKD.

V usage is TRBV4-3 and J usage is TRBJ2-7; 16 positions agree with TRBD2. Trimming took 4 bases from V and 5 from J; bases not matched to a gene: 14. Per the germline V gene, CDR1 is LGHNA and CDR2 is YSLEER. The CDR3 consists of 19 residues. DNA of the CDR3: TGCGCCAGCAGCCTAAATCCGGGACTAGCGGGAGGGCCGGGTCACGAGCAGTACTTC. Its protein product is CASSLNPGLAGGPGHEQYF.

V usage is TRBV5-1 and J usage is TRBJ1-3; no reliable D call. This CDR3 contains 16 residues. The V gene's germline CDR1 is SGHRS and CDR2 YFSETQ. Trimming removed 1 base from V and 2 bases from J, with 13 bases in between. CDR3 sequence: CASSLFAQEPGNTIYF. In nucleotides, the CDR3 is TGCGCCAGCAGCTTGTTTGCCCAGGAACCTGGAAACACCATATATTTT. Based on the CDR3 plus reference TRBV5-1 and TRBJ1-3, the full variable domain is KAGVTQTPRYLIKTRGQQVTLSCSPISGHRSVSWYQQTPGQGLQFLFEYFSETQRNKGNFPGRFSGRQFSNSRSEMNVSTLELGDSALYLCASSLFAQEPGNTIYFGEGSWLTVV.

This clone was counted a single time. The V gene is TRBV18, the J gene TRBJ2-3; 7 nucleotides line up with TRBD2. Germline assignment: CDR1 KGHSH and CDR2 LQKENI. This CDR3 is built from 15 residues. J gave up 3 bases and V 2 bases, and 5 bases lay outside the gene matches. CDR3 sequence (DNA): TGTGCCAGCTCACCAAGCGGGATTGAGACAGATACGCAGTATTTT. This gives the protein CASSPSGIETDTQYF. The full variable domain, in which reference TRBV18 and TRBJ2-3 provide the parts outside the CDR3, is NAGVMQNPRHLVRRRGQEARLRCSPMKGHSHVYWYRQLPEEGLKFMVYLQKENIIDESGMPKERFSAEFPKEGPSILRIQQVVRGDSAAYFCASSPSGIETDTQYFGPGTRLTVL.

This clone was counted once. CDR3 coding DNA: TGCAGCGTTTCCTTCGACAGGGCAAACACTGAAGCTTTCTTT. Its protein is CSVSFDRANTEAFF. The chain employs TRBV29-1 and TRBJ1-1; TRBD1 agrees at 7 bases. This CDR3 region has 14 residues. J was trimmed by 2 bases and V by 5 bases; bases with no gene match: 8. CDR1 and CDR2 from the germline V gene are SQVTM and ANQGSEA.

The CDR3 spells CATSTAGTGSNEQFF. The CDR3 bases are TGTGCCACCAGCACGGCCGGGACAGGGAGCAATGAGCAGTTCTTC. The chain has TRBV15 and TRBJ2-1; 9 bases fit TRBD1. The germline gives CDR1 LNHNV, CDR2 YYDKDF (reference sequence). This CDR3 is built from 15 residues. V lost 4 bases to trimming and J lost 6 bases; unmatched junction nucleotides: 7.

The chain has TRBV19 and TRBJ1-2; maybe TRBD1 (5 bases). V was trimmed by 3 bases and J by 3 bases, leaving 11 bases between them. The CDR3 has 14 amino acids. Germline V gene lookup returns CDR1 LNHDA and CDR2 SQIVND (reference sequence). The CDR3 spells CASSIQGIDYGYTF. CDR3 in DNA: TGTGCCAGTAGTATTCAGGGAATCGACTATGGCTACACCTTC. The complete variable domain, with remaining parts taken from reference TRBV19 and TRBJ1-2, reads DGGITQSPKYLFRKEGQNVTLSCEQNLNHDAMYWYRQDPGQGLRLIYYSQIVNDFQKGDIAEGYSVSREKKESFPLTVTSAQKNPTAFYLCASSIQGIDYGYTFGSGTRLTVV.

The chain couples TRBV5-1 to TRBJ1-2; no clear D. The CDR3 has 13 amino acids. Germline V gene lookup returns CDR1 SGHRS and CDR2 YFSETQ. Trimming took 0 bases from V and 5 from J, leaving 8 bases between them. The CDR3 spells CASSLAQSYGYTF. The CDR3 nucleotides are TGCGCCAGCAGCTTGGCACAGTCTTATGGCTACACCTTC.

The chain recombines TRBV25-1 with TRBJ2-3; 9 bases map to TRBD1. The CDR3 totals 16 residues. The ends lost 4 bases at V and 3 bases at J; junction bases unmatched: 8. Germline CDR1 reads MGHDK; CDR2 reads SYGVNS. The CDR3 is CASSVPGQGRTDTQYF. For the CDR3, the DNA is TGTGCCAGCAGTGTCCCGGGACAGGGTAGAACAGATACGCAGTATTTT.

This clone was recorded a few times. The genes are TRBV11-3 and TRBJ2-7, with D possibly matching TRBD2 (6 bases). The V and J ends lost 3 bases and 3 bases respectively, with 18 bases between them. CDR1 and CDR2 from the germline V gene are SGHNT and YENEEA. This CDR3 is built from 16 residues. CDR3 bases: TGTGCCAGCAGCTTTTTCGTGGGGACTGGTGACTACGAGCAGTACTTC. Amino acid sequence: CASSFFVGTGDYEQYF.

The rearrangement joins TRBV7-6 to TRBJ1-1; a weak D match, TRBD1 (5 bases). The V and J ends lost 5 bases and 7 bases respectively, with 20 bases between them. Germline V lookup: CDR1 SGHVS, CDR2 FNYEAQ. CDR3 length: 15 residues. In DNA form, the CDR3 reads TGTGCCAGCAGCCCTTACCCATCTCCAGGGATTGAAGCTTTCTTT. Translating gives CASSPYPSPGIEAFF.

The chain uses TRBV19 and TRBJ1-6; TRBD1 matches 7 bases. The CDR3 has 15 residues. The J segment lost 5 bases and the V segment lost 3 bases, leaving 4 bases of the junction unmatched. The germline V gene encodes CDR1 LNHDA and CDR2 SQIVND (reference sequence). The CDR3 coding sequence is TGTGCCAGTAGTATCAGGGACAGAGATAATTCACCCCTCCACTTT. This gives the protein CASSIRDRDNSPLHF. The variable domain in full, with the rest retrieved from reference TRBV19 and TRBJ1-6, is DGGITQSPKYLFRKEGQNVTLSCEQNLNHDAMYWYRQDPGQGLRLIYYSQIVNDFQKGDIAEGYSVSREKKESFPLTVTSAQKNPTAFYLCASSIRDRDNSPLHFGNGTRLTVT.

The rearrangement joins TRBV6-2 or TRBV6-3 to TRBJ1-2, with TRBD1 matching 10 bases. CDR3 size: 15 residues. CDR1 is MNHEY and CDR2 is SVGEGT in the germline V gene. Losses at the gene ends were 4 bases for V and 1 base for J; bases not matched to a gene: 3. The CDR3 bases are TGTGCCAGCAGTTCCGGGACAGGGGTTAACTATGGCTACACCTTC. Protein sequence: CASSSGTGVNYGYTF.

DNA of the CDR3: TGTGCCAGCAGTACTCAGACAGGGTCCGGGGAGCTGTTTTTT. The encoded protein is CASSTQTGSGELFF. The rearrangement uses TRBV7-2 and TRBJ2-2; 7 nucleotides match TRBD1. CDR1 and CDR2 (germline): SGHTA, FQGNSA. The CDR3 spans 14 residues. The J segment lost 6 bases and the V segment lost 6 bases, leaving 7 bases of the junction unmatched.

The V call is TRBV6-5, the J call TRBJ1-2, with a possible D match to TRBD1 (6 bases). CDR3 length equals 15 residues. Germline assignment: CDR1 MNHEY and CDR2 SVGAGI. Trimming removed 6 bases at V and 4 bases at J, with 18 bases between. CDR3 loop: CASRAGVDGTYGYTF. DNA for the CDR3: TGTGCCAGCAGGGCAGGGGTGGACGGTACCTATGGCTACACCTTC.

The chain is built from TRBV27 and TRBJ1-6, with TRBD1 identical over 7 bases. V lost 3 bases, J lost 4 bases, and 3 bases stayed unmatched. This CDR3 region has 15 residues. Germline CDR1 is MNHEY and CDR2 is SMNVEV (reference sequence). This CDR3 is CASSLGTAYNSPLHF. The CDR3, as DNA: TGTGCCAGCAGTTTGGGGACAGCTTATAATTCACCCCTCCACTTT.

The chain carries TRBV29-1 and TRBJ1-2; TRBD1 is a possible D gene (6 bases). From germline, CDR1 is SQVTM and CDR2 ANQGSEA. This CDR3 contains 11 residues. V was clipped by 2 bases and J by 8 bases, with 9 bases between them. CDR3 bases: TGCAGCGTTGAAACAGGGCGAGGCTACACCTTC. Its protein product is CSVETGRGYTF.

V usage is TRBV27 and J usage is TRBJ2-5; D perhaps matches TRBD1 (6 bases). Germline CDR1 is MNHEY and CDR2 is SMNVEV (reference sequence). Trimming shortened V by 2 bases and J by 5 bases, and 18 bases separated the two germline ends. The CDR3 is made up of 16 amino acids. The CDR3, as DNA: TGTGCCAGCAGTTTAAGGTGGGACACACTTGGGGAGACCCAGTACTTC. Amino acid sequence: CASSLRWDTLGETQYF.

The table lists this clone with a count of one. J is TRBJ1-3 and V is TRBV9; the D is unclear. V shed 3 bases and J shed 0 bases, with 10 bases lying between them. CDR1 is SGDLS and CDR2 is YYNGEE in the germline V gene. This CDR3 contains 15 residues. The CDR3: CASSGTGVSGNTIYF. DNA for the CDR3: TGTGCCAGCAGCGGGACCGGGGTCTCTGGAAACACCATATATTTT.